Ten or more counts support the clone carrying this T cell receptor beta chain. Amplification yielded TCR beta CDR3 regions, with RNA transcripts as the source. The TCR CDR3 was amplified in a first-round RT-PCR using the HTBI primer set. One entry per CDR3 protein, called by TCRdb with MiXCR from the multiplex PCR reads. The sample carries about 410,000 distinct CDR3 sequences, around 15% recorded once. This entry belongs to a study of T cells in Graves' hyperthyroidism and ophthalmopathy. The study based diagnoses on clinical symptoms, serum thyroxine and TRAb, thyroid ultrasound and orbital computed tomography. Fresh peripheral blood, more than 9 ml, yielded the PBMCs. Germline CDR1 and CDR2: MNHNS and SASEGT. The CDR3 spans 15 residues. V lost 3 bases to trimming and J lost 0 bases, with 9 bases between them.

The chain joins TRBV6-1 to TRBJ1-5; no clear D gene. The receptor's source is a man younger than 35 with Graves' ophthalmopathy. Sample: blood. CDR3 nucleotides: TGTGCCAGCAGTGACGTCCACTCTAGCAATCAGCCCCAGCATTTT. Translating it yields CASSDVHSSNQPQHF.